Each of the 5 T cell receptor beta chains below was sequenced from the same sample in a study of blood T cell repertoires in COVID-19. The table came from immunoSEQ multiplex PCR; TCRdb's copy has only in-frame clones and leaves some out. The sample has about 100,000 clones, 70% to 90% seen once. Source material: peripheral blood. These receptors originate from a woman in her fifties or sixties with acute or convalescent COVID-19.

This rearrangement joins TRBV24-1 to TRBJ1-5, with a possible D match to TRBD1 (6 bases). The CDR3 covers 13 residues. V lost 5 bases, J lost 4 bases, and 8 bases lay in between. The germline V gene has CDR1 KGHDR and CDR2 SFDVKD. The CDR3 DNA reads as TGTGCCACCAGTGGCAGGGGAAATCAGCCCCAGCATTTT. Amino acid sequence: CATSGRGNQPQHF.

The rearrangement joins TRBV28 to TRBJ1-5; a possible D gene is TRBD1 (5 bases). Trimming shortened V by 3 bases and J by 5 bases, and 8 bases separated the two germline ends. The CDR3 is made up of 13 amino acids. Looked up from germline, CDR1 is MDHEN and CDR2 is SYDVKM. The DNA of the CDR3 is TGTGCCAGCAGTTTTGGGGCCGATCAGCCCCAGCATTTT. This gives the protein CASSFGADQPQHF.

This clone was found once. The J gene is TRBJ1-5, the V gene TRBV5-6, with TRBD1 matching over 8 bases. V was clipped by 2 bases and J by 4 bases; unmatched bases: 5. The CDR3 totals 15 residues. Germline CDR1 reads SGHDT; CDR2 reads YYEEEE. The CDR3 nucleotides are TGTGCCAGCAGCTTAAGGACAGGGTATAATCAGCCCCAGCATTTT. It translates to CASSLRTGYNQPQHF.

The CDR3 here is CASSPFREQFF. The CDR3 DNA reads as TGTGCCAGCAGCCCCTTCCGTGAGCAGTTCTTC. The chain employs TRBV11-2 and TRBJ2-1; D not resolved. The CDR3 has 11 residues. Germline CDR1 reads SGHAT; CDR2 reads FQNNGV. V lost 5 bases and J lost 9, with 8 bases in between. Variable domain in full (rest from reference TRBV11-2 and TRBJ2-1): EAGVAQSPRYKIIEKRQSVAFWCNPISGHATLYWYQQILGQGPKLLIQFQNNGVVDDSQLPKDRFSAERLKGVDSTLKIQPAKLEDSAVYLCASSPFREQFFGPGTRLTVL.

V usage is TRBV28 and J usage is TRBJ1-4; D gene ambiguous. There are 16 residues in the CDR3. The V end was cut by 4 bases, the J end by 0 bases, with 12 bases between. Per the germline V gene, CDR1 is MDHEN and CDR2 is SYDVKM. CDR3 sequence: CASSYGGEATNEKLFF. The CDR3, as DNA: TGTGCCAGCAGTTATGGAGGAGAGGCAACTAATGAAAAACTGTTTTTT.